These T cell receptor beta chains were read from a single sample in a study of blood T cell repertoires in COVID-19. Only in-frame clones appear in the TCRdb table, and some are missing; sequencing was by immunoSEQ multiplex PCR. In the table there are nearly 50,000 clones, roughly 84% of which are singletons. Sequenced sample: peripheral blood. All receptors derive from a woman aged 55-69 years with acute or convalescent COVID-19. Both conserved end residues are part of each CDR3. Each record gives: J gene, CDR3 length, D gene, V gene, clone size, CDR3 protein, CDR3 DNA. D genes are given only for firm matches. Only part of the rows carry a size: once, few, many, or a class if the clone is expanded.

>TRBJ2-3|16|TRBD2|TRBV9|.
CASSVMGLGNTDTQYF
TGTGCCAGCAGCGTAATGGGACTAGGAAACACAGATACGCAGTATTTT
>TRBJ2-5|13|.|TRBV11-1|.
CASSLSGQETQYF
TGTGCCAGCAGCTTATCAGGCCAAGAGACCCAGTACTTC
>TRBJ1-1|16|.|TRBV2|.
CASSEARGALNTEAFF
TGTGCCAGCAGTGAAGCGCGGGGAGCCTTGAACACCGAAGCTTTCTTT
>TRBJ1-5|13|.|TRBV20-1|.
CSASTGSNQPQHF
TGCAGTGCTAGTACAGGTAGCAATCAGCCCCAGCATTTT
>TRBJ1-4|15|.|TRBV3-1/TRBV3-2|few
CASSHYSATNEKLFF
TGTGCCAGCAGTCATTACAGTGCAACTAATGAAAAACTGTTTTTT
>TRBJ1-6|15|.|TRBV4-3|.
CASSHDRTFNSPLHF
TGCGCCAGCAGCCACGACAGGACTTTTAACTCACCCCTCCACTTT
>TRBJ2-3|14|.|TRBV2|.
CASRDISSTDTQYF
TGTGCCAGCAGAGACATATCGAGCACAGATACGCAGTATTTT
>TRBJ1-5|16|.|TRBV6-1|.
CASSEGSGGSYQPQHF
TGTGCCAGCAGTGAAGGATCGGGGGGCTCATATCAGCCCCAGCATTTT
>TRBJ2-3|15|TRBD2|TRBV7-3|.
CASSLLAGGIDTQYF
TGTGCCAGCAGCTTACTAGCGGGGGGGATAGATACGCAGTATTTT
>TRBJ2-3|16|TRBD1|TRBV19|.
CASSRDRGSSADTQYF
TGTGCCAGTAGCCGGGACAGGGGGAGTTCCGCAGATACGCAGTATTTT
>TRBJ2-2|13|TRBD1|TRBV6-5|.
CATTDRGAGELFF
TGTGCCACCACGGACAGGGGGGCCGGGGAGCTGTTTTTT
>TRBJ2-5|15|TRBD2|TRBV5-1|.
CASGSKSGGPETQYF
TGCGCCAGCGGCTCGAAGTCGGGGGGGCCGGAGACCCAGTACTTC
>TRBJ2-7|16|.|TRBV9|.
CASSPRGDRSSYEQYF
TGTGCCAGCAGCCCCAGGGGGGACAGAAGCTCCTACGAGCAGTACTTC
>TRBJ1-1|16|.|TRBV3-1/TRBV3-2|.
CASSSNRDTMNTEAFF
TGTGCCAGCAGCTCCAACCGGGACACCATGAACACTGAAGCTTTCTTT
>TRBJ1-5|14|TRBD1|TRBV9|.
CASSATGSGEPQHF
TGTGCCAGCAGCGCGACAGGGTCTGGGGAGCCCCAGCATTTT
>TRBJ1-1|15|.|TRBV7-9|.
CASSLGSGQGTEAFF
TGTGCCAGCAGCTTAGGTTCAGGGCAGGGCACTGAAGCTTTCTTT
>TRBJ1-6|13|.|TRBV10-3|few
CAISVEANSPLHF
TGTGCCATCAGTGTTGAGGCAAATTCACCCCTCCACTTT
>TRBJ2-6|14|.|TRBV3-1/TRBV3-2|.
CASSTESGANVLTF
TGTGCCAGCAGCACAGAGAGCGGGGCCAACGTCCTGACTTTC
>TRBJ2-7|15|TRBD1|TRBV7-9|.
CASSASGTGPHEQYF
TGTGCCAGCAGCGCATCCGGGACAGGTCCCCACGAGCAGTACTTC
>TRBJ2-2|15|TRBD1|TRBV7-7|.
CASSQDRGNTGELFF
TGTGCTAGCAGTCAAGACAGGGGGAACACCGGGGAGCTGTTTTTT
>TRBJ2-3|12|.|TRBV29-1|.
CSSGRGPFEQYF
TGCAGCTCGGGCAGGGGCCCCTTCGAGCAGTATTTT
>TRBJ2-3|11|.|TRBV12-5|.
CASGLADTQYF
TGTGCTAGTGGTCTTGCAGATACGCAGTATTTT
>TRBJ1-3|13|.|TRBV2|.
CASSHGGPGTIYF
TGTGCCAGCAGTCACGGAGGGCCGGGCACCATATATTTT
>TRBJ2-1|16|TRBD2|TRBV5-1|.
CASSLSTSGGDNEQFF
TGCGCCAGCAGCCTCTCAACTAGCGGGGGGGACAATGAGCAGTTCTTC
>TRBJ1-5|14|.|TRBV2|.
CASNTGQQNQPQHF
TGTGCCAGCAACACAGGACAGCAGAATCAGCCCCAGCATTTT
>TRBJ2-6|16|.|TRBV5-1|.
CASSLMAFSGANVLTF
TGCGCCAGCAGCTTGATGGCTTTCTCTGGGGCCAACGTCCTGACTTTC
>TRBJ2-5|16|TRBD1|TRBV6-2/TRBV6-3|.
CASSFAQGAIKETQYF
TGTGCCAGCAGTTTTGCCCAGGGGGCAATTAAAGAGACCCAGTACTTC
>TRBJ1-1|14|.|TRBV19|.
CASAQGSLNTEAFF
TGTGCCAGTGCTCAGGGCAGCTTGAACACTGAAGCTTTCTTT
>TRBJ2-7|16|TRBD2|TRBV7-2|.
CASSLAGTSAAYEQYF
TGTGCCAGCAGCTTAGCGGGGACTAGCGCGGCATACGAGCAGTACTTC
>TRBJ1-1|15|TRBD1|TRBV18|once
CASSLSGTGNTEAFF
TGTGCCAGCTCACTCTCCGGGACAGGGAACACTGAAGCTTTCTTT
>TRBJ1-2|14|TRBD1|TRBV3-1/TRBV3-2|.
CASSLRGRSYGYTF
TGTGCCAGCAGCCTCAGGGGGCGCAGCTATGGCTACACCTTC
>TRBJ2-2|15|TRBD1|TRBV5-5|.
CASSRDRVKTGELFF
TGTGCCAGCAGCAGGGACAGGGTAAAGACCGGGGAGCTGTTTTTT
>TRBJ2-5|13|.|TRBV5-5|.
CASSLSLLETQYF
TGTGCCAGCAGCTTGTCCCTCCTGGAGACCCAGTACTTC
>TRBJ2-1|16|TRBD2|TRBV18|once
CASSPVAGGRGYEQFF
TGTGCCAGCTCACCGGTAGCGGGGGGCCGAGGCTATGAGCAGTTCTTC
>TRBJ1-4|14|TRBD1|TRBV29-1|.
CSVEPGGSGEKLFF
TGCAGCGTTGAACCAGGGGGCTCTGGTGAAAAACTGTTTTTT
>TRBJ2-4|17|.|TRBV7-9|.
CASSLRETGRAKNIQYF
TGTGCCAGCAGCTTACGAGAGACAGGGAGGGCCAAAAACATTCAGTACTTC
>TRBJ2-1|14|TRBD2|TRBV11-2|.
CASSLAGTSLKQFF
TGTGCCAGCAGCTTAGCGGGGACTAGTTTAAAGCAGTTCTTC
>TRBJ1-1|13|.|TRBV3-1/TRBV3-2|once
CASSETRYRGAFF
TGTGCCAGCAGCGAAACCCGCTATCGCGGAGCTTTCTTT
>TRBJ2-1|13|.|TRBV3-1/TRBV3-2|.
CASSQGTSFEQFF
TGTGCCAGCAGCCAGGGAACTAGCTTTGAGCAGTTCTTC